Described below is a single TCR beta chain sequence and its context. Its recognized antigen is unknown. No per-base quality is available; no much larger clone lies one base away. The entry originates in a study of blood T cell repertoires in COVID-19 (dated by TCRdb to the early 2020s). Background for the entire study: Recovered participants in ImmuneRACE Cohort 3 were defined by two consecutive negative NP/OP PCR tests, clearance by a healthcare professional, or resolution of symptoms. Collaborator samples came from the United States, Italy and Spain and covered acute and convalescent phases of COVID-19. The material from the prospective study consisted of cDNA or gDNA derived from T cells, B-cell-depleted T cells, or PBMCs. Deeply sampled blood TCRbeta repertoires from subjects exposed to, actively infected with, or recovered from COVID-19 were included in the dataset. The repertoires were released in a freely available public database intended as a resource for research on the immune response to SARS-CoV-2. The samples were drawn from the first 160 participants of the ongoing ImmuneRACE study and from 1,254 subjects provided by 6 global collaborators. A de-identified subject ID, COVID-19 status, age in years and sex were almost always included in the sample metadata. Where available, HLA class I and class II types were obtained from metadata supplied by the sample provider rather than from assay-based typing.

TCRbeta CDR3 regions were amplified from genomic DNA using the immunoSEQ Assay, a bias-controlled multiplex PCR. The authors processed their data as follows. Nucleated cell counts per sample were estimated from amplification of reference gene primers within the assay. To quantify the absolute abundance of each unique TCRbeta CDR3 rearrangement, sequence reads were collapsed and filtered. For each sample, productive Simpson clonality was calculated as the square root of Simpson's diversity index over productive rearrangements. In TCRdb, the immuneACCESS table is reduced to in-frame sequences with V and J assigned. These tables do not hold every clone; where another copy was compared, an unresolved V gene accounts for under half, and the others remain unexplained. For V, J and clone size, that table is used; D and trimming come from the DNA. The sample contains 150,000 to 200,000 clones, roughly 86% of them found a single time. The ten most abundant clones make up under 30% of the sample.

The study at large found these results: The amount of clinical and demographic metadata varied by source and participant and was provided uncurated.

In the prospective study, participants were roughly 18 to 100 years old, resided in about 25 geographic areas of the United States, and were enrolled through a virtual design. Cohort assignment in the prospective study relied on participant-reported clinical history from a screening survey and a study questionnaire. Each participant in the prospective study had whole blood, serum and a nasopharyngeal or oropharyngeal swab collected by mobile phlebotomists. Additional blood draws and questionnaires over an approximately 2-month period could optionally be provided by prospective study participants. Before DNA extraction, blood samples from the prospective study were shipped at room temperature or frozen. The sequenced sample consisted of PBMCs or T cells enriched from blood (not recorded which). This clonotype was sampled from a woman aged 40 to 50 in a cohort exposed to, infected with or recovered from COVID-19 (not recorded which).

The sequenced DNA is TGTGCCAGCAGCTTAGACTCAGTCTACAATGAGCAGTTCTTC. Its protein reads: CASSLDSVYNEQFF. The chain links TRBV11-2 with TRBJ2-1; the D gene assignment is ambiguous. Taken from cysteine to phenylalanine, the CDR3 has 14 residues. Just CDR3 DNA is preserved here, 42 bases in frame from base 1. The V and J ends are trimmed by 0 bases and 3 bases, leaving 6 bases between them. Via the germline V gene, CDR1 is SGHAT and CDR2 FQNNGV.